The clone carrying this T cell receptor beta chain came up a few times. Antigen specificity is unknown. The data were taken from a study of T-cell reconstitution after alpha-beta-depleted transplantation in children. Whole-study results and caveats: Roughly two months post-transplant, alpha-beta T cells reportedly originated from several hundred graft clones that had expanded. After one year, T-cell counts and TCRbeta diversity mostly came from new T cells.

Unique molecular identifiers were incorporated during preparation of the TCRbeta library. MiXCR, run by TCRdb on the PCR reads, gives a single entry per CDR3 protein. The sample consists of about 590,000 distinct CDR3 sequences, around 13% of them appearing once. The sequencing used PBMCs, mostly from graft donor cells, collected 360 days after TCRalphabeta/CD19-depleted stem cell transplant. This TCR was sampled from a male patient between 5 and 17 years old who had a stem cell transplant for acute myeloid leukemia, so the T cells may come from the graft donor.

The CDR3 nucleotides read TGCAGTGCTAGCAGGTTAGGGGGCGCGACCTACGAGCAGTACTTC. Translated: CSASRLGGATYEQYF. This rearrangement joins TRBV20-1 to TRBJ2-7, with TRBD1 identical over 7 bases. Germline V gene data show CDR1 as DFQATT and CDR2 as SNEGSKA (reference sequence). With V trimmed by 3 bases and J by 2 bases, 10 bases remained unmatched. This CDR3 is 15 amino acids long.